Sequencing of this TCR beta chain was carried out in a study of T-cell reconstitution after alpha-beta-depleted transplantation in children. Many counts were recorded for this clonotype. As it was prepared, the TCRbeta library received unique molecular identifiers. TCRdb re-analysed the PCR reads in MiXCR, keeping a single row per CDR3 protein. The table has 70,000 to 95,000 distinct CDR3 sequences, 9% to 15% seen once; the top ten hold approximately 15%. The germline gives CDR1 SEHNR, CDR2 FQNEAQ (reference sequence). Between the trimmed V and J ends, which lost 5 bases and 6 bases, there was a span of 19 bases. CDR3 length: 16 residues.

Source: PBMCs from the stem cell graft donor, taken from the stem cell graft. The chain joins TRBV7-9 to TRBJ1-4; D might be TRBD1 (5 bases). This receptor was taken from a human donor who donated a stem cell graft to a child with inherited bone marrow failure. CDR3: CASSSLFSGDYEKLFF. The DNA of the CDR3 is TGTGCCAGCAGCAGCTTGTTTTCGGGGGATTATGAAAAACTGTTTTTT.